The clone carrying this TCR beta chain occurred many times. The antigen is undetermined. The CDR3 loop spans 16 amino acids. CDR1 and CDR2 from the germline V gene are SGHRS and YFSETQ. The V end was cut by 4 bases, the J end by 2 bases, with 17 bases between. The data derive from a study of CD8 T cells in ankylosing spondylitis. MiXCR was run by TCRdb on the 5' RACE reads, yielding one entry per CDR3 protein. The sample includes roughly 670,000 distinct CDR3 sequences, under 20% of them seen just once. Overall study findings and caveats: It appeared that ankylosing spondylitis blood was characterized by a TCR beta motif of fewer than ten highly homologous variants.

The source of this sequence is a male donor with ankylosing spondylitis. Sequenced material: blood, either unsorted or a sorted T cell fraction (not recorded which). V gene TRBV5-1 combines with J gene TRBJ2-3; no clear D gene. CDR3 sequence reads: CASSADGSPLTDTQYF. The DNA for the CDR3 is TGCGCCAGCAGCGCAGACGGTTCGCCCCTCACAGATACGCAGTATTTT.